These T cell receptor beta chains were read from a single sample in a study of shared T cell receptors in the human thymus. Only in-frame clones appear in the TCRdb table, and some are missing; sequencing was by immunoSEQ multiplex PCR. The sample has about 380,000 clones, 95% seen once. Sample: thymocytes. These receptor sequences come from a human donor. The conserved cysteine and the conserved F or W are not part of the CDR3 here. A D gene is named only where the DNA matches it firmly.

TRBV5-5	TRBD2	TRBJ2-7	ASSGTSGRSYEQY
TRBV6-5	TRBD1	TRBJ2-7	ASRPGQGTDEQY
TRBV7-9	.	TRBJ2-2	ASSPHWTGTGELF
TRBV27	.	TRBJ2-7	ASSLLATGSYEQY
TRBV11-3	TRBD2	TRBJ2-2	ASSLGGREAITGELF
TRBV28	.	TRBJ1-1	ASTQFGLNTEAF
TRBV2	.	TRBJ1-5	ASSEGTDSNQPQH
TRBV5-1	.	TRBJ2-1	ASSQARFGSPYNEQF
TRBV28	.	TRBJ2-5	ASSLKGDQETQY
TRBV5-4	TRBD2	TRBJ2-1	ASTSRTSGFNEQF
TRBV28	.	TRBJ1-1	ASSSNKLNTEAF
TRBV30	TRBD1	TRBJ2-2	AWREPGQGPGELF
TRBV15	TRBD1	TRBJ1-1	ATSTRTGWTEAF
TRBV27	TRBD1	TRBJ2-2	ASSSTGRNTGELF
TRBV9	TRBD2	TRBJ2-1	ASSGHGTSGGDNEQF
TRBV27	TRBD2	TRBJ2-3	ASRTAGGRTDTQY
TRBV28	.	TRBJ2-1	ASSFTGYNEQF
TRBV29-1	.	TRBJ1-2	SVDARQAGGYT
TRBV5-6	.	TRBJ1-1	ASSLRMEGWWNTEAF
TRBV5-8	TRBD1	TRBJ1-1	ASSQGTGGGTEAF
TRBV27	TRBD1	TRBJ2-7	ASSRTVTGDHEQY
TRBV4-2	TRBD1	TRBJ1-1	ASSQDGRGLMNTEAF
TRBV9	TRBD2	TRBJ2-1	ASSVRLAGDVRRNEQF
TRBV7-9	.	TRBJ2-3	ASSRRTGDTQY
TRBV18	TRBD1	TRBJ1-2	ASLWTGVGYT
TRBV28	.	TRBJ2-1	ASSLVSSSYNEQF